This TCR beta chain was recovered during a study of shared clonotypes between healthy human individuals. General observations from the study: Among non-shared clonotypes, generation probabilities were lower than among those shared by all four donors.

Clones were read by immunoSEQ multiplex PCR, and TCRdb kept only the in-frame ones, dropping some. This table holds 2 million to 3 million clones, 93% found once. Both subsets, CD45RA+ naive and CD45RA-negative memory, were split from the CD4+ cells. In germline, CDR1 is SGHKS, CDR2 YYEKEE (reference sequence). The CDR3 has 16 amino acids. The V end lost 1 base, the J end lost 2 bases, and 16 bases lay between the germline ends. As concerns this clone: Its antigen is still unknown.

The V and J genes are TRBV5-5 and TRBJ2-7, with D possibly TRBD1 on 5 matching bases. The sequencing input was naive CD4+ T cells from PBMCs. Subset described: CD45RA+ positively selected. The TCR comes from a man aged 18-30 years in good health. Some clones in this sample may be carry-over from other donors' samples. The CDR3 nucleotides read TGTGCCAGCAGCTTGATGCAGGGTGCCTATACCTACGAGCAGTACTTC. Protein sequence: CASSLMQGAYTYEQYF.